The next 10 T cell receptor beta chains were all read from a single sample in a study of Tregs in tolerant kidney transplant recipients. Only in-frame clones appear in the TCRdb table, and some are missing; sequencing was by immunoSEQ multiplex PCR. This listing includes tens of thousands of clones. This specimen consisted of CD8+ T cells from blood, obtained before the transplant. Receptors were obtained from a human donor who received a combined kidney and bone marrow transplant.

As regards this clone: Coverage ceases 3 residues before the CDR3 finishes, and the germline J gene fills in the end. J is TRBJ2-7 and V is TRBV6-2 or TRBV6-3, with TRBD1 as a possible D gene (6 bases). Looked up from germline, CDR1 is MNHEY and CDR2 is SVGEGT. This CDR3 comprises 12 residues. V lost 7 bases to trimming and J lost 3 bases, with 10 bases between them. The sequenced CDR3 bases are TGTGCCAGCACCCCGGACAGCTACGAG. This gives the protein CASTPDSYE. The entire CDR3 protein is CASTPDSYEQYF.

For this clone: With the read ending 3 residues before the CDR3 end, the germline J gene is used to fill in that end. The identical CDR3 is also encoded by other nucleotide sequences in the sample. The V call is TRBV2, the J call TRBJ2-1; 9 bases map to TRBD2. CDR1 and CDR2 from the germline V gene are SNHLY and FYNNEI. The V segment lost 4 bases and the J segment 8 bases; nucleotides outside the gene matches: 9. The CDR3 runs 15 residues. The CDR3: CASSAGLAGPDEQFF. The covered CDR3 bases are TGTGCCAGCAGTGCGGGGCTAGCGGGGCCGGATGAG. Combining the CDR3 with reference TRBV2 and TRBJ2-1 gives the whole variable domain EPEVTQTPSHQVTQMGQEVILRCVPISNHLYFYWYRQILGQKVEFLVSFYNNEISEKSEIFDDQFSVERPDGSNFTLKIRSTKLEDSAMYFCASSAGLAGPDEQFFGPGTRLTVL.

The sequenced CDR3 bases are TGCAGCGTTAGGACAGGGGGCTTTTTTAATGAG. Translated, it gives CSVRTGGFFNE. The full CDR3 protein is CSVRTGGFFNEQFF. The chain has TRBV29-1 and TRBJ2-1; 11 nucleotides align to TRBD1. The CDR3 extends 3 residues past the end of the read, so its final part is completed from the germline J gene. The CDR3 is 14 amino acids. The germline gives CDR1 SQVTM, CDR2 ANQGSEA. Unmatched junction bases numbered 7, after V lost 5 bases and J lost 7 bases.

In the case of this clone: The missing CDR3 end, 3 residues past where the read stops, is filled in from the germline J gene. This sequence joins TRBV10-3 and TRBJ2-7, with D possibly TRBD2 on 5 matching bases. The CDR3 runs to 12 residues. In germline, CDR1 is ENHRY, CDR2 SYGVKD. Trimming stripped 2 bases from V and 4 bases from J, with 6 bases between. CDR3 protein: CAISERGYEQYF. The CDR3 bases that were read are TGTGCCATCAGTGAGCGGGGATACGAG.

Worth noting for this clone: Read data end 3 residues before the CDR3 end; the end is taken from the germline J gene. V and J are TRBV10-3 and TRBJ2-1; 9 bases are a match to TRBD2. The CDR3 has 15 amino acids. The J segment lost 1 base and the V segment lost 2 bases, leaving 0 bases of the junction unmatched. In germline, CDR1 is ENHRY, CDR2 SYGVKD. CDR3 sequence reads: CAISELAGSYNEQFF. The covered CDR3 bases are TGTGCCATCAGTGAGCTAGCGGGATCCTACAATGAG.

Comment on this clone: Sequencing ends 3 residues short of the CDR3 end; the germline J gene provides the rest. This chain uses TRBV20-1 with TRBJ1-2; D possibly corresponds to TRBD1 (5 bases). The CDR3 extends over 15 amino acids. CDR1 and CDR2 (germline): DFQATT, SNEGSKA (reference sequence). V was trimmed by 3 bases and J by 5 bases, leaving 19 bases between them. CDR3: CSASLTLPRDYGYTF. The part of the CDR3 DNA that was read is TGCAGTGCTAGCCTCACCCTTCCCAGGGATTATGGC.

Worth noting for this clone: The read comes to an end 3 residues before the CDR3 does, leaving the germline J gene to fill in the end. This chain connects TRBV5-1 to TRBJ2-7; 16 bases fit TRBD2. The CDR3 is 18 amino acids. Losses at the gene ends were 3 bases for V and 4 bases for J; bases not matched to a gene: 10. Germline-derived CDR1 and CDR2 are SGHRS and YFSETQ. The DNA read from the CDR3 is TGCGCCAGCAGCTACTATTCCGGGACTAGCGGGGGGGCATACGAG. Protein: CASSYYSGTSGGAYE. The full CDR3 sequence reads CASSYYSGTSGGAYEQYF.

With respect to this clone: The read finishes 3 residues shy of the CDR3 end, and the germline J gene is used to complete it. V and J are TRBV6-2 or TRBV6-3 and TRBJ1-1, with 8 positions matching TRBD1. Germline lookup yields CDR1 MNHEY and CDR2 SVGEGT. The CDR3 extends over 16 amino acids. J was trimmed by 3 bases and V by 8 bases; bases with no gene match: 14. CDR3 in amino acids: CASVGGDRTSYTEAFF. CDR3 bases read: TGTGCCAGCGTAGGCGGGGACAGGACCTCATACACTGAA.

CDR3 bases read: TGTGCCAGTAGCCTACCGGGGGATACG. This sequence encodes CASSLPGDT. The whole CDR3 reads CASSLPGDTQYF. This chain uses TRBV19 with TRBJ2-3, with D perhaps matching TRBD2 (5 bases). The CDR3 is cut off 3 residues early in the read; its end comes from the germline J gene. The ends were cut back, 6 bases at V and 6 bases at J, with 10 bases in the middle. CDR3 size: 12 residues. CDR1 LNHDA and CDR2 SQIVND come from the germline V gene (reference sequence).

A remark on this clone: The read stops 3 residues short of the end of the CDR3; the missing end is completed from the germline J gene. The chain joins TRBV20-1 to TRBJ2-5, with 8 bases identical to TRBD2. Looked up from germline, CDR1 is DFQATT and CDR2 is SNEGSKA (reference sequence). V gave up 0 bases and J gave up 4 bases; unmatched junction bases: 7. The CDR3 length is 15 residues. CDR3 protein: CSARDSEREIETQYF. Partial CDR3 DNA: TGCAGTGCTAGAGATAGCGAGCGGGAGATAGAGACC.